This T cell receptor (beta chain) was sequenced during a study of T cell responses to AZD1222 COVID-19 vaccine. Study observations and caveats: The span of vaccine-associated CD4 TCRs extended across spike, with dominance at 160-218 and 743-854.

For this clone: Antigen specificity is unknown.

Data came from immunoSEQ multiplex PCR; TCRdb stores just in-frame clones and leaves some out. The sample holds about 200,000 clones, roughly 92% seen once. The germline gives CDR1 SQVTM, CDR2 ANQGSEA. This CDR3 has 11 amino acids. V was cut by 7 bases and J by 7 bases, with 11 bases left in between. V usage is TRBV29-1 and J usage is TRBJ1-5; D is undetermined. The sequence was obtained from an adult who received the AZD1222 COVID-19 vaccine. The sequencing used peripheral blood, collected 28 days after the second AZD1222 dose. The DNA of the CDR3 is TGCAGCGCTGGTGACGGCCAGCCCCAGCATTTT. This translates into CSAGDGQPQHF.